These T cell receptor beta chains were read from a single sample in a study of CD8 T cells in ankylosing spondylitis. TCRdb called the 5' RACE reads again in MiXCR, with one record for every CDR3 protein. The sample contains approximately 500,000 distinct CDR3 sequences, about an eighth of which appear only once. Sequencing was carried out using blood, either unsorted or a sorted T cell fraction (not recorded which). These receptors were taken from a male donor with ankylosing spondylitis. The CDR3 runs from the conserved cysteine through the conserved F or W. D genes are given only for firm matches. Some rows mark clone size as missing; the rest say once, few, many or name a class of expanded clone.

D,J,size,V,DNA,CDR3
.,TRBJ2-3,many,TRBV2,TGTGCCAGCAGTTGGGATGGGGCGACGCAGTATTTT,CASSWDGATQYF
.,TRBJ2-1,few,TRBV20-1,TGCAGTGCCTACTCCCCTGGCGGAATCTCCTACAATGAGCAGTTCTTC,CSAYSPGGISYNEQFF
.,TRBJ2-3,few,TRBV6-1,TGTGCCAGCAGTGAGCATGGATCAGGGGGGCGGGATACGCAGTATTTT,CASSEHGSGGRDTQYF
.,TRBJ2-2,.,TRBV29-1,TGCAGCGTTAGTCGGAGCACCGGGGAGCTGTTTTTT,CSVSRSTGELFF
TRBD1,TRBJ2-7,few,TRBV7-8,TGTGCCAGCAGCTTGCTGACAGGGATTAACGAGCAGTACTTC,CASSLLTGINEQYF
.,TRBJ2-1,few,TRBV10-3,TGTGCCATCAGTGGGGGAGTGGGCTCCTACAATGAGCAGTTCTTC,CAISGGVGSYNEQFF
.,TRBJ1-1,many,TRBV29-1,TGCAGCGTGCCGGACACTTCCTTGAACACTGAAGCTTTCTTT,CSVPDTSLNTEAFF
.,TRBJ2-2,many,TRBV2,TGTGCCAGCAGTGACCAGGGGTACGGGGAGCTGTTTTTT,CASSDQGYGELFF
.,TRBJ1-5,.,TRBV3-1,TGTGCCAGCAGCCAAGGGGACTCTCAGCCCCAGCATTTT,CASSQGDSQPQHF
TRBD2,TRBJ2-4,.,TRBV10-1,TGCGCCAGCAGTGAGTCTGGGGGACTAGAGGGGATTCAGTACTTC,CASSESGGLEGIQYF
TRBD1,TRBJ2-7,.,TRBV29-1,TGCAGCGCCTCGGACAGGGGTGGCTACGAGCAGTACTTC,CSASDRGGYEQYF
.,TRBJ2-7,few,TRBV7-9,TGTGCCAGCAGCCTCCGGGACATCTCCTACGAGCAGTACTTC,CASSLRDISYEQYF
TRBD1,TRBJ1-5,.,TRBV2,TGTGCCAGTGCCGGGACAGGGAATCAGCCCCAGCATTTT,CASAGTGNQPQHF
.,TRBJ2-1,few,TRBV5-1,TGCGCCAGCAGCGGGACGGGACGCAGCAATGAGCAGTTCTTC,CASSGTGRSNEQFF
.,TRBJ1-3,.,TRBV12-3/TRBV12-4,TGTGCCAGCAGTCCGGGGATTACTGGAAACACCATATATTTT,CASSPGITGNTIYF
TRBD1,TRBJ1-6,.,TRBV10-3,TGTGCCATCAGTGAGTCGAAAGGACAGGGTAATTCACCCCTCCACTTT,CAISESKGQGNSPLHF
.,TRBJ2-2,many,TRBV7-2,TGTGCCAGCAGCCCCCGGTCTAGGGGGAACACCGGGGAGCTGTTTTTT,CASSPRSRGNTGELFF
TRBD1,TRBJ1-1,few,TRBV29-1,TGCAGCGTAACTCGACAGGGGGCCACTGAAGCTTTCTTT,CSVTRQGATEAFF
TRBD1,TRBJ1-2,few,TRBV20-1,TGCAGTGCTAGGGAACAGGGGAGGGGTGGCTACACCTTC,CSAREQGRGGYTF
.,TRBJ1-3,few,TRBV24-1,TGTGCCACCGGACCCCAGGTCTCTGGAAACACCATATATTTT,CATGPQVSGNTIYF
.,TRBJ2-1,many,TRBV5-1,TGCGCCAGCAACTCAGGGGCCAACTCCTACAATGAGCAGTTCTTC,CASNSGANSYNEQFF
TRBD1,TRBJ2-3,few,TRBV7-2,TGTGCCAGCAGCTTAGAGGACAGGGGGTCTCTTACGCAGTATTTT,CASSLEDRGSLTQYF
.,TRBJ2-5,few,TRBV20-1,TGCAGTGCTTTGGGCCCCTTGGAAGAGACCCAGTACTTC,CSALGPLEETQYF
.,TRBJ1-6,.,TRBV20-1,TGCAGTGCTAGTACAATCGTGCCTGATTCACCCCTCCACTTT,CSASTIVPDSPLHF
.,TRBJ2-1,many,TRBV7-8,TGTGCCAGCAGCTTAGTCGCCGGGTGGACGGATGAGCAGTTCTTC,CASSLVAGWTDEQFF
.,TRBJ2-7,few,TRBV12-3/TRBV12-4,TGTGCCAGCAGTTTCAATGGGATAGGGGTCGAGCAGTACTTC,CASSFNGIGVEQYF
.,TRBJ2-1,.,TRBV27,TGTGCCAGCAGTTCACGCCTGGGTGTAATGTTGGATGAGCAGTTCTTC,CASSSRLGVMLDEQFF
TRBD1,TRBJ2-1,many,TRBV5-1,TGCGCCAGCAGCGCGGGACAGGGAGCCTACAATGAGCAGTTCTTC,CASSAGQGAYNEQFF
.,TRBJ2-1,many,TRBV20-1,TGCAGTGTGAAGGCCGGATTAATCAATGAGCAGTTCTTC,CSVKAGLINEQFF
.,TRBJ1-3,few,TRBV2,TGTGCCAGCAGTACTGAATCTGGAAACACCATATATTTT,CASSTESGNTIYF
.,TRBJ2-1,.,TRBV20-1,TGCAGTGCTAGGCTACTAGTGAATGAGCAGTTCTTC,CSARLLVNEQFF
TRBD1,TRBJ2-1,.,TRBV6-1,TGTGCCAGCAGTGCCCCGGGGACAGCCTACAATGAGCAGTTCTTC,CASSAPGTAYNEQFF
TRBD2,TRBJ2-3,few,TRBV12-5,TGTGCTAGTGCCAGGGGGCGACTAGCGGGAGCAATCACAGATACGCAGTATTTT,CASARGRLAGAITDTQYF
TRBD1,TRBJ2-7,few,TRBV9,TGTGCCAGCAGCGTAGAGGACAGGGGGTATACCTACGAGCAGTACTTC,CASSVEDRGYTYEQYF
.,TRBJ2-2,few,TRBV5-1,TGCGCCAGCAGCACCCAGCCAAACACCGGGGAGCTGTTTTTT,CASSTQPNTGELFF
.,TRBJ1-2,.,TRBV2,TGTGCCAGCAGTGAAGAAGACTATGGCTACACCTTC,CASSEEDYGYTF
TRBD1,TRBJ1-4,many,TRBV5-1,TGCGCCAGCAGCCCATTACAGGGGGCGAGCGAAAAACTGTTTTTT,CASSPLQGASEKLFF
.,TRBJ2-5,few,TRBV20-1,TGCAGTGCTAGAGATCTTAGTAGCGAGACCCAGTACTTC,CSARDLSSETQYF
TRBD2,TRBJ2-1,.,TRBV4-2,TGTGCCAGCAGCCAAGACATAGCGGGAGGGGGCCATGAGCAGTTCTTC,CASSQDIAGGGHEQFF